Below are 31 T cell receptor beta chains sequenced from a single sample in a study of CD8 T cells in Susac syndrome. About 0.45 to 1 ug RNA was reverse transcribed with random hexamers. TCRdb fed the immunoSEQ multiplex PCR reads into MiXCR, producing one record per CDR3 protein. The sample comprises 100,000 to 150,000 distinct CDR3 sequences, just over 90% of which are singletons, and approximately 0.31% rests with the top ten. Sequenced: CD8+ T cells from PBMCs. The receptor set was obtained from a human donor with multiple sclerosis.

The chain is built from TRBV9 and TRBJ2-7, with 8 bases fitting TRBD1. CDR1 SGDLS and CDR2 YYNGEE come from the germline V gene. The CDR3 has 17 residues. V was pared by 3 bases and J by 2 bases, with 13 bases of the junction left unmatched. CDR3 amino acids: CASSGTGQGDLTYEQYF. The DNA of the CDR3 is TGTGCCAGCAGCGGAACCGGACAGGGAGACCTTACCTACGAGCAGTACTTC.

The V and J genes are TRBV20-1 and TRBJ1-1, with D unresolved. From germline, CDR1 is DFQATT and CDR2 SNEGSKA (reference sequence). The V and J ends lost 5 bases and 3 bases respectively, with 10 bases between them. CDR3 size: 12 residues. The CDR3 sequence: CSAQYVDTEAFF. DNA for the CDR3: TGCAGTGCTCAATACGTCGACACTGAAGCTTTCTTT.

The CDR3 loop reads CASSFHRGQTYEQYF. The CDR3 bases are TGTGCCAGCAGCTTCCATCGGGGACAGACCTACGAGCAGTACTTC. This chain connects TRBV3-1 to TRBJ2-7; TRBD1 agrees at 7 bases. After removal of 5 bases from V and 2 bases from J, the junction contained 9 bases not matched to a gene. Germline CDR1 and CDR2: LGHDT and YNNKEL (reference sequence). The CDR3 runs 15 residues.

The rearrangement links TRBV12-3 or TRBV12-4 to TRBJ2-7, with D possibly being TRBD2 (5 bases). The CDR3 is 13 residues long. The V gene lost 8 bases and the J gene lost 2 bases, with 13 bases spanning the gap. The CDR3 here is CASGEGIPYEQYF. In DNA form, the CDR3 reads TGTGCCAGCGGAGAGGGAATCCCCTACGAGCAGTACTTC.

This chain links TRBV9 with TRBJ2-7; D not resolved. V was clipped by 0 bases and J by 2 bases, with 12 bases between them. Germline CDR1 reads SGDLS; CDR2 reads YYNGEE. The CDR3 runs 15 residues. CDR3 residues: CASSVAPTSAYEQYF. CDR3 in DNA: TGTGCCAGCAGCGTAGCTCCGACCTCTGCCTACGAGCAGTACTTC.

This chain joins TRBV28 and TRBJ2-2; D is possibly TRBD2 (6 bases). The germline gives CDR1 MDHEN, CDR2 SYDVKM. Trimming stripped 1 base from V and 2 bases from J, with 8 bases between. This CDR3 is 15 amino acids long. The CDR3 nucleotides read TGTGCCAGCAGTTTATCCGGGGGTAACACCGGGGAGCTGTTTTTT. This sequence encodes CASSLSGGNTGELFF. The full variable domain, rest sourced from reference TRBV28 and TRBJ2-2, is DVKVTQSSRYLVKRTGEKVFLECVQDMDHENMFWYRQDPGLGLRLIYFSYDVKMKEKGDIPEGYSVSREKKERFSLILESASTNQTSMYLCASSLSGGNTGELFFGEGSRLTVL.

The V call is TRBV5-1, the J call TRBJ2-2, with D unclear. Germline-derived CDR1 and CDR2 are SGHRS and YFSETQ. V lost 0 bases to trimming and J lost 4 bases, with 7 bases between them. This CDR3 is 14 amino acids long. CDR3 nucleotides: TGCGCCAGCAGCTTGGAGCAGGCCACCGGGGAGCTGTTTTTT. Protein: CASSLEQATGELFF.

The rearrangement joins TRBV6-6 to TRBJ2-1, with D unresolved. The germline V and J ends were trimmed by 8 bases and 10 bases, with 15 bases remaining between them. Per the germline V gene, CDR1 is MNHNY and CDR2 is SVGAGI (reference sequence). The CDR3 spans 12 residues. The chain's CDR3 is CASAVNRWEQFF. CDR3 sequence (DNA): TGTGCCAGCGCAGTTAACCGGTGGGAGCAGTTCTTC.

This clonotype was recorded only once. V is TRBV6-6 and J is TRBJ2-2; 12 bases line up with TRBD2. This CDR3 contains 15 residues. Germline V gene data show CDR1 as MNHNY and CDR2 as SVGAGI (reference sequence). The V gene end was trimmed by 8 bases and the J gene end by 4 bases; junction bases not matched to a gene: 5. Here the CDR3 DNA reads TGTGCCAGCCTACTAGCGGGGGGACTCACCGGGGAGCTGTTTTTT. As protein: CASLLAGGLTGELFF.

The CDR3 DNA reads TGTGCCAGCAGTTTGAGCGGGCACCCGGCCGAGCAGTACGTC. It is translated as CASSLSGHPAEQYV. The chain has TRBV12-3 or TRBV12-4 and TRBJ2-7; D may be TRBD2 (6 bases). This CDR3 region has 14 residues. Trimming removed 3 bases from V and 6 bases from J, with 15 bases in between.

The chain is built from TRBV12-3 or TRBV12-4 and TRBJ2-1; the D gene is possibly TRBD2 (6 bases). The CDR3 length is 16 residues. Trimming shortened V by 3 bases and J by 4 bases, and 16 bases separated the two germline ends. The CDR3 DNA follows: TGTGCCAGCAGTTTGAAACCGGGACTTCGGTACAATGAGCAGTTCTTC. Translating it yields CASSLKPGLRYNEQFF.

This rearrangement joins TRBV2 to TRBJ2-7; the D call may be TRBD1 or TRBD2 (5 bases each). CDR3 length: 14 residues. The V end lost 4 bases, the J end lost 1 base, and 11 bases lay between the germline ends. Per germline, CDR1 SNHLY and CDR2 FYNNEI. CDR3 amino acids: CASSGGWESYEQYF. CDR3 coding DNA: TGTGCCAGCAGTGGGGGGTGGGAGTCCTACGAGCAGTACTTC.

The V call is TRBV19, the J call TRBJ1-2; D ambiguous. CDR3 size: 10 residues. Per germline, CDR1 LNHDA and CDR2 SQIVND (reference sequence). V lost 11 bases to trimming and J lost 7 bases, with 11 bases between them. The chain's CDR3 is CAGPKVGYTF. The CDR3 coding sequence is TGTGCCGGGCCCAAGGTTGGCTACACCTTC.

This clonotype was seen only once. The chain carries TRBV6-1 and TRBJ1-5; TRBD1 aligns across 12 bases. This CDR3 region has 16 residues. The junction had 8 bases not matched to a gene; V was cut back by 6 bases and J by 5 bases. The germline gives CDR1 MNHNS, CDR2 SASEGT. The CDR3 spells CASRTGTGGAHQPQHF. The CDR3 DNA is TGTGCCAGCAGAACCGGGACAGGGGGCGCCCATCAGCCCCAGCATTTT.

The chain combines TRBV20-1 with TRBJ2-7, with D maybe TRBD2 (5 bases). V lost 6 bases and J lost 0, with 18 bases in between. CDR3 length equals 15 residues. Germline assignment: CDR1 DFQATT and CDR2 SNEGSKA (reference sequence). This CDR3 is CSALKTRESSYEQYF. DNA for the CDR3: TGCAGTGCCCTAAAGACACGGGAAAGCTCCTACGAGCAGTACTTC.

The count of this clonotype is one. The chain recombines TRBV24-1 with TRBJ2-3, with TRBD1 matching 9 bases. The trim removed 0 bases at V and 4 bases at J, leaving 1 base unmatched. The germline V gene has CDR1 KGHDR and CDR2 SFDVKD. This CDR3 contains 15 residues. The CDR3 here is CATSDLGTGPDTQYF. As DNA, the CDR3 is TGTGCCACCAGTGATTTGGGGACAGGGCCAGATACGCAGTATTTT.

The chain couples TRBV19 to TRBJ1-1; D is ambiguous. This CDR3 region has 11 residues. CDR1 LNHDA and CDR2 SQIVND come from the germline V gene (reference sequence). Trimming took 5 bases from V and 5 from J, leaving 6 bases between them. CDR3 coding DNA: TGTGCCAGTAGTGAGCAAACTGAAGCTTTCTTT. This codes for CASSEQTEAFF.

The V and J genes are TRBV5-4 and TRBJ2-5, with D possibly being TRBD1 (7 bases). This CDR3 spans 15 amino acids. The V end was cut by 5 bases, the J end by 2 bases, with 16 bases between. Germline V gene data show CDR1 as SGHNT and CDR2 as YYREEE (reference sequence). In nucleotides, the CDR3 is TGTGCCAGCAGAGCCGGACCAGGGGGGCAAGAGACCCAGTACTTC. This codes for CASRAGPGGQETQYF.

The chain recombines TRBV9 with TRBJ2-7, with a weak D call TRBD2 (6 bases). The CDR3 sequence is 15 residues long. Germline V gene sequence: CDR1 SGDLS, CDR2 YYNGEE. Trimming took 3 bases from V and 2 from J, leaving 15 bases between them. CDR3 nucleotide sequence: TGTGCCAGCAGCGCCATTCCTAGCGAAACCTACGAGCAGTACTTC. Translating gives CASSAIPSETYEQYF.

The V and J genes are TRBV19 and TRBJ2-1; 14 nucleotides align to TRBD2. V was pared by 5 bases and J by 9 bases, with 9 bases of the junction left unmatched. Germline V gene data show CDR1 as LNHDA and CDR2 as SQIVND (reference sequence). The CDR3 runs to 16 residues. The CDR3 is CASSLGTSGGVSEQFF. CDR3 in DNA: TGTGCCAGTAGTCTAGGGACTAGCGGGGGAGTAAGTGAGCAGTTCTTC.

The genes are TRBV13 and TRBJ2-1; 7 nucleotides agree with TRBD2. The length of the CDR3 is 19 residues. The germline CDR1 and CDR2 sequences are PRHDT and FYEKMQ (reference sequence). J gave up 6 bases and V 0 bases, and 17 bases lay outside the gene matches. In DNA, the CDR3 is TGTGCCAGCAGCTTAGGTGGTTCGGGTGTCCGGGACTATCCCAATGAGCAGTTCTTC. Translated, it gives CASSLGGSGVRDYPNEQFF.

CDR3 sequence: CASSYTNTEAFF. The DNA of the CDR3 is TGTGCCAGCAGTTATACAAACACTGAAGCTTTCTTT. The chain combines TRBV11-2 with TRBJ1-1; D not resolved. There are 12 residues in the CDR3. With 6 bases removed from V and 2 bases from J, the gap between germline ends came to 7 bases. Germline CDR1 SGHAT, CDR2 FQNNGV.

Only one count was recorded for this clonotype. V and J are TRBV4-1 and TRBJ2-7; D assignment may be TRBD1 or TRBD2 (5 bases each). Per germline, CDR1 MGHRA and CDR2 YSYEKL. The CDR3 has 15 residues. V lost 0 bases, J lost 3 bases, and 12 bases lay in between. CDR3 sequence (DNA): TGCGCCAGCAGCCAAGATGGGACCGTTCTCTACGAGCAGTACTTC. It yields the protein CASSQDGTVLYEQYF.

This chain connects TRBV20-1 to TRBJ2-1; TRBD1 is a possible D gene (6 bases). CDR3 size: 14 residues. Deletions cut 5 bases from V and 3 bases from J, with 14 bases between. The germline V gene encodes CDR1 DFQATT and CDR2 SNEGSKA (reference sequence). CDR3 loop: CSAAARDNYNEQFF. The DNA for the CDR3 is TGCAGTGCTGCAGCCCGGGACAACTACAATGAGCAGTTCTTC.

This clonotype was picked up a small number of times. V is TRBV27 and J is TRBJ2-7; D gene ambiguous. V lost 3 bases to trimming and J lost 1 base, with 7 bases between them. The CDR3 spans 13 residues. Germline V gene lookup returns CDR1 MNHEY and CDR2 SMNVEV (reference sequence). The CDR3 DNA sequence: TGTGCCAGCAGTTTGTCTGTATCCTACGAGCAGTACTTC. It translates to CASSLSVSYEQYF.

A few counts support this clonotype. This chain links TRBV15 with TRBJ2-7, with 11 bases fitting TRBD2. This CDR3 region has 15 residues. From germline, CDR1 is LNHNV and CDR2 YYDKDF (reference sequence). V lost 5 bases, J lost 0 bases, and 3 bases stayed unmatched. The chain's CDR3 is CATSEGTSGSYEQYV. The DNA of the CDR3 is TGTGCCACCAGCGAGGGGACTAGCGGCTCCTACGAGCAGTACGTC.

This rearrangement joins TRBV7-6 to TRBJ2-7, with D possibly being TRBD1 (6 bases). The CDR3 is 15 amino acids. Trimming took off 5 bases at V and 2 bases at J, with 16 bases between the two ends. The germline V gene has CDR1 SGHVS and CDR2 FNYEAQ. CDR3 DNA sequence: TGTGCCAGCAGCCCGAGTCCAACAGGGACCTACGAGCAGTACGTC. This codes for CASSPSPTGTYEQYV.

The CDR3 DNA reads TGTGCCTCAAAGGGGGCAGATACGCAGTATTTT. Translated: CASKGADTQYF. The chain joins TRBV6-6 to TRBJ2-3; D is perhaps TRBD1 (6 bases). Trimming took 11 bases from V and 4 from J, leaving 10 bases between them. This CDR3 has 11 residues. Per the germline V gene, CDR1 is MNHNY and CDR2 is SVGAGI (reference sequence).

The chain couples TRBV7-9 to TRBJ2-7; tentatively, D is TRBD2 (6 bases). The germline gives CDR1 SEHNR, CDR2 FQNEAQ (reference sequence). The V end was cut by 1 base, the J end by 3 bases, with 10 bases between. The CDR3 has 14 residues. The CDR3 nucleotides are TGTGCCAGCAGCTTAGTAGCCGGGGGCTACGAGCAGTACTTC. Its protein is CASSLVAGGYEQYF.

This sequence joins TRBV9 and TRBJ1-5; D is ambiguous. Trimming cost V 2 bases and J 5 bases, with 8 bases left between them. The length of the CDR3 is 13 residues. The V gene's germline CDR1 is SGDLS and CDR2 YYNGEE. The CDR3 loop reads CASSVWDHQPQHF. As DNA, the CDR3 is TGTGCCAGCAGCGTTTGGGATCATCAGCCCCAGCATTTT.

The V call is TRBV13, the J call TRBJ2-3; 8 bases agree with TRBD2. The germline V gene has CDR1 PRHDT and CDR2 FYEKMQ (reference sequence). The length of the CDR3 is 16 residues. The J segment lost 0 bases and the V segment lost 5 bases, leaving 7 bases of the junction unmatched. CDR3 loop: CASSGQTSASTDTQYF. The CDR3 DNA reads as TGTGCCAGCAGCGGCCAGACTAGCGCAAGCACAGATACGCAGTATTTT.